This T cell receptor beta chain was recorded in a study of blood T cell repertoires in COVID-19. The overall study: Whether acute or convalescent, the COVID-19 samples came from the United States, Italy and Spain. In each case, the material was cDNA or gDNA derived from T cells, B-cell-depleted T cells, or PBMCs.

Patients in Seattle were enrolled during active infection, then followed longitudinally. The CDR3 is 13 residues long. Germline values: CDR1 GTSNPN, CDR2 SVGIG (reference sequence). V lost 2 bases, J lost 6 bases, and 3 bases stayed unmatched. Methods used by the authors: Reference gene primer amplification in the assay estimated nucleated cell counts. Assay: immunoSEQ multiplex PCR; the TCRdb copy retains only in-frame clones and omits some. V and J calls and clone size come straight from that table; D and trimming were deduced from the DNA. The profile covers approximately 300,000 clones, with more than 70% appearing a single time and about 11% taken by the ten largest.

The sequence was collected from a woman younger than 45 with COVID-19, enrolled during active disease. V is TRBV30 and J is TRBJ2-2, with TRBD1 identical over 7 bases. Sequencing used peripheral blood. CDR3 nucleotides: TGTGCCTGGAGTTCCGGACAGGCCGGGGAGCTGTTTTTT. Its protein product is CAWSSGQAGELFF.